A selection of T cell receptor beta chains follows, all from one sample in a study of technical replicates of blood from a few donors. Some clones are missing from TCRdb's copy, which holds only in-frame ones; the method was immunoSEQ multiplex PCR. Seen here are about 59,000 clones, approximately 86% observed once, and the top ten hold approximately 5%. Sequences were obtained from PBMCs. The receptor source for this set is a human donor in good health. Some clones in this sample may be carry-over from other donors' samples. Each CDR3 is given with its conserved first and last residue. Each record gives: J gene, V gene, CDR3 length, clone size, D gene, CDR3 DNA, CDR3 protein. The D gene is left open where the match is weak. Size is stated for part of the rows, as once, few or many counts, or as a class when the clone is expanded.

TRBJ1-5 | TRBV6-1 | 14 | . | TRBD1 | TGTGCCAGCAGTGTGGGACAGGGTCCTCAGCCCCAGCATTTT | CASSVGQGPQPQHF
TRBJ1-1 | TRBV29-1 | 12 | few | . | TGCAGCGTGTCGTACGGGGACACTGAAGCTTTCTTT | CSVSYGDTEAFF
TRBJ2-5 | TRBV5-8 | 15 | . | TRBD2 | TGTGCCAGCAGGACTAGCGGGGGGGCCAAAGAGACCCAGTACTTC | CASRTSGGAKETQYF
TRBJ2-1 | TRBV6-5 | 15 | . | TRBD1 | TGTGCCAGCAGTTACCCCGGGACAGGACGCAATGAGCAGTTCTTC | CASSYPGTGRNEQFF
TRBJ1-4 | TRBV7-2 | 15 | . | TRBD1 | TGTGCCAGCAGCCGCCTGGGACAGGGAGACGAAAAACTGTTTTTT | CASSRLGQGDEKLFF
TRBJ2-2 | TRBV7-2 | 16 | . | TRBD2 | TGTGCCAGCAGGAACCCTAGCGGGAGGGCCACCGGGGAGCTGTTTTTT | CASRNPSGRATGELFF
TRBJ2-7 | TRBV10-1 | 18 | . | . | TGCGCCAGCAGTGAGTCTCAGGGGTCTTACAGCTCCGACGACGAGCAGTACTTC | CASSESQGSYSSDDEQYF
TRBJ2-3 | TRBV7-2 | 14 | . | TRBD1 | TGTGCCAGCAGCCAACCGCACCGGGACAGAGGCAATTATTTT | CASSQPHRDRGNYF
TRBJ1-6 | TRBV7-2 | 16 | . | TRBD1 | TGTGCCAGCAGCTTCCTCGGACAGGGAGGTGGTTCACCCCTCCACTTT | CASSFLGQGGGSPLHF
TRBJ2-6 | TRBV7-9 | 14 | . | . | TGTGCCAGCAGCTTAGGTCGGGGATCCAACGTCCTGACTTTC | CASSLGRGSNVLTF
TRBJ1-3 | TRBV19 | 15 | . | . | TGTGCCAGTAGTATGTTCCTGGGCCCTGGAAACACCATATATTTT | CASSMFLGPGNTIYF
TRBJ2-6 | TRBV10-3 | 15 | . | . | TGTGCCATCAGTGCCCCTCAGTCTGGGGCCAACGTCCTGACTTTC | CAISAPQSGANVLTF
TRBJ2-1 | TRBV9 | 17 | once | TRBD2 | TGTGCCAGCAGTTCAAGACCCCTAGCGGGAGCTTCCAATGAGCAGTTCTTC | CASSSRPLAGASNEQFF
TRBJ2-2 | TRBV9 | 15 | . | . | TGTGCCAGCAGCGTAGGAGGAGAGAACACCGGGGAGCTGTTTTTT | CASSVGGENTGELFF
TRBJ2-5 | TRBV7-9 | 17 | . | TRBD2 | TGTGCCAGCAGCCCTAGGAGCCCCGGACTAGCACCAGAGACCCAGTACTTC | CASSPRSPGLAPETQYF
TRBJ2-1 | TRBV2 | 17 | . | TRBD2 | TGTGCCAGCAGCCTACCAAAAGCGGGGGGGCCGGGGAATGAGCAGTTCTTC | CASSLPKAGGPGNEQFF
TRBJ1-1 | TRBV5-5 | 14 | once | . | TGTGCCAGCAGCCCACAAGTCGCTTACACTGAAGCTTTCTTT | CASSPQVAYTEAFF
TRBJ2-1 | TRBV21-1 | 15 | . | . | TGTGCCAGCAGCTGGGGAGGGAGTCTCAACGATGAGCAGTTCTTC | CASSWGGSLNDEQFF
TRBJ2-7 | TRBV4-3 | 16 | . | TRBD2 | TGCGCCAGCAGCCAATATTTGACTAGCGGTACTTACGAGCAGTACTTC | CASSQYLTSGTYEQYF
TRBJ1-6 | TRBV2 | 16 | . | . | TGTGCCAGCACCCCCGGAGGCTGGGTCAATGATTCACCCCTCCACTTT | CASTPGGWVNDSPLHF
TRBJ1-1 | TRBV7-2 | 18 | . | TRBD1 | TGTGCCAGCTCCACTTTCTTAGAGACGGACAGGGCGAGGGCTGAAGCTTTCTTT | CASSTFLETDRARAEAFF
TRBJ2-3 | TRBV9 | 17 | . | TRBD2 | TGTGCCAGCAGCGGGTTAGCGGGGGAAACATTCACAGATACGCAGTATTTT | CASSGLAGETFTDTQYF
TRBJ2-3 | TRBV9 | 14 | . | . | TGTGCCAGCAGCGTAGTTGGCCTGAAAGATACGCAGTATTTT | CASSVVGLKDTQYF
TRBJ1-2 | TRBV18 | 17 | . | TRBD1 | TGTGCCAGCTCAGCGGGACAGACTCCTTCGTTGGGCTATGGCTACACCTTC | CASSAGQTPSLGYGYTF
TRBJ2-1 | TRBV11-2 | 16 | medium-sized | . | TGTGCCAGCAGCTTAGTAGCAGGACAGTGGAACAATGAGCAGTTCTTC | CASSLVAGQWNNEQFF
TRBJ1-5 | TRBV25-1 | 15 | . | . | TGTGCCAGCAGACCCCCAGGGCCTTCCAATCAGCCCCAGCATTTT | CASRPPGPSNQPQHF
TRBJ2-7 | TRBV7-2 | 14 | few | TRBD2 | TGTGCCAGCAGCTTAGGGCGGGAGGTCGACGAGCAGTACTTC | CASSLGREVDEQYF
TRBJ2-5 | TRBV2 | 14 | . | TRBD2 | TGTGCCAGCAGGCCTGGGACTAGCTTAGAGACCCAGTACTTC | CASRPGTSLETQYF
TRBJ2-1 | TRBV6-6 | 14 | . | . | TGTGCCAGCACGGGTCTAGTCTCCTACAATGAGCAGTTCTTC | CASTGLVSYNEQFF
TRBJ1-2 | TRBV19 | 12 | . | . | TGTGCCAGTAGTATGACAGTCTATGGCTACACCTTC | CASSMTVYGYTF
TRBJ2-2 | TRBV9 | 16 | . | TRBD1 | TGTGCCAGCAGCGTACAGGGGGCTCCGAACACCGGGGAGCTGTTTTTT | CASSVQGAPNTGELFF
TRBJ2-5 | TRBV7-9 | 16 | . | TRBD2 | TGTGCCAGCAGCCATCCGGGAAGCGGGGGGTTCGAGACCCAGTACTTC | CASSHPGSGGFETQYF
TRBJ1-2 | TRBV4-2 | 14 | few | TRBD1 | TGTGCCAGCCGAACCGGGACAGATAACTATGGCTACACCTTC | CASRTGTDNYGYTF
TRBJ1-6 | TRBV10-2 | 14 | . | . | TGCGCCAGCAGTGAGTCGAGAGGGAATTCACCCCTCCACTTT | CASSESRGNSPLHF
TRBJ2-5 | TRBV21-1 | 14 | . | . | TGTGCCAGCAGCAATAGCCCTAGCGAACATCCCCAGTACTTC | CASSNSPSEHPQYF
TRBJ1-2 | TRBV4-3 | 17 | . | . | TGCGCCAGCAGCCAAGGGTGGGTAGGACAGCTGAACTATGGCTACACCTTC | CASSQGWVGQLNYGYTF
TRBJ2-3 | TRBV6-4 | 15 | few | TRBD1 | TGTGCCAGCAGTGACGGGACAGGGAGCACAGATACGCAGTATTTT | CASSDGTGSTDTQYF
TRBJ1-6 | TRBV19 | 15 | . | TRBD1 | TGTGCCAGTAGTACCCGACAGGGGATTTATTCACCCCTCCACTTT | CASSTRQGIYSPLHF
TRBJ2-7 | TRBV21-1 | 11 | . | . | TGTGCCAGCAGCGCGTTCTACGAGCAGTACTTC | CASSAFYEQYF
TRBJ2-5 | TRBV29-1 | 15 | once | . | TGCAGCGTTGACCCCCACAACAGGGCTGGAGAGACCCAGTACTTC | CSVDPHNRAGETQYF
TRBJ2-6 | TRBV9 | 13 | once | . | TGTGCCAGCAGCGTGGCCGGGGCCAACGTCCTGACTTTC | CASSVAGANVLTF
TRBJ2-5 | TRBV6-5 | 14 | . | TRBD1 | TGTGCCAGCAGTTACGCCCAGGGGGCAGAGACCCAGTACTTC | CASSYAQGAETQYF
TRBJ2-1 | TRBV18 | 15 | . | . | TGTGCCAGCTCAGCTAGGACTACCTCCTACAATGAGCAGTTCTTC | CASSARTTSYNEQFF
TRBJ2-2 | TRBV5-1 | 15 | . | . | TGCGCCAGCAGCCGATTGGCGGTGAACACCGGGGAGCTGTTTTTT | CASSRLAVNTGELFF
TRBJ2-7 | TRBV5-4 | 15 | . | TRBD2 | TGTGCCAGCAGCCCACTCGGGCGGGAGGGGTACGAGCAGTACTTC | CASSPLGREGYEQYF
TRBJ2-7 | TRBV7-9 | 14 | . | . | TGTGCCAGCAGCTCCACGGGAGAAACCTACGAGCAGTACTTC | CASSSTGETYEQYF
TRBJ1-3 | TRBV7-9 | 15 | . | . | TGTGCCAGCAGCAACAGGGACCTCTCTGGAAACACCATATATTTT | CASSNRDLSGNTIYF
TRBJ2-3 | TRBV5-4 | 12 | . | . | TGTGCCAGCAGCTCGTTAACAGATACGCAGTATTTT | CASSSLTDTQYF
TRBJ1-6 | TRBV5-6 | 15 | once | . | TGTGCCAGCAGCTTGGCCACGGCAGGGAGGTCACCCCTCCACTTT | CASSLATAGRSPLHF
TRBJ2-7 | TRBV6-6 | 12 | . | . | TGTGCCAGCAGGGCGGAGGCCTACGAGCAGTACTTC | CASRAEAYEQYF
TRBJ1-2 | TRBV6-5 | 15 | . | . | TGTGCCAGCAGTTACGTCCAGGGCGATCCGCGTGGCTACACCTTC | CASSYVQGDPRGYTF
TRBJ1-1 | TRBV6-5 | 16 | . | TRBD1 | TGTGCCAGCAGTTACTCCGGGACAGGTATGAACACTGAAGCTTTCTTT | CASSYSGTGMNTEAFF
TRBJ1-1 | TRBV12-1 | 13 | . | . | TGTGCCAGCAGCGTGACATCGAACACTGAAGCTTTCTTT | CASSVTSNTEAFF
TRBJ2-1 | TRBV7-2 | 17 | few | TRBD2 | TGTGCCAGCAGCTTAGCAGGCGGGGGGACACCTTGGAATGAGCAGTTCTTC | CASSLAGGGTPWNEQFF
TRBJ1-5 | TRBV2 | 14 | . | TRBD1 | TGTGCCAGCAGTAAAGGACAGGGGCCACAGCCCCAGCATTTT | CASSKGQGPQPQHF
TRBJ2-2 | TRBV28 | 21 | . | TRBD2 | TGTGCCAGCAGTTTAGGATACTCCGACGGGAGGGCTTCGCGTAACACCGGGGAGCTGTTTTTT | CASSLGYSDGRASRNTGELFF
TRBJ1-2 | TRBV15 | 13 | . | . | TGTGCCACCAGCAGAGATGCTGGCGGTGGCTACACCTTC | CATSRDAGGGYTF